This TCR beta chain is drawn from a study of T cells after yellow fever vaccination. Study-level points and caveats: The study re-detected most primary-vaccination clones after the booster (96% CD4, roughly 85% CD8). On re-exposure, the response was weaker but peaked faster, at day 5 versus 15. The study noted that FACS-sorted repertoires could contain abundant clonotypes contaminating from the bulk population.

There are many counts of this clonotype. The target antigen is unknown. Germline CDR1 and CDR2: LNHNV and YYDKDF (reference sequence). The CDR3 spans 14 residues. V gave up 1 base and J gave up 0 bases, with 7 bases separating them. Universal primer sites and UMIs were introduced during 5'RACE template-switching synthesis of TCR cDNA. Each CDR3 protein is one row after TCRdb ran MiXCR on the 5' RACE reads. In the table there are a few hundred thousand distinct CDR3 sequences, 6.2% of which are singletons. V usage is TRBV15 and J usage is TRBJ2-7; maybe TRBD1 (5 bases). The material was PBMCs, obtained 5 days after the yellow fever booster vaccination. The receptor was isolated from a man aged 25 to 45 who received the YFV17D yellow fever vaccine. The CDR3 coding sequence is TGTGCCACCAGCAGAGGAGACAGCTCCTACGAGCAGTACTTC. As protein: CATSRGDSSYEQYF.